What follows are 11 T cell receptor beta chains derived from one specimen sequenced in a study of blood T cell repertoires in COVID-19. The assay was immunoSEQ multiplex PCR, and TCRdb's table has in-frame clones only and misses some. The sample comprises about 300,000 clones, approximately 85% of which are singletons, and around 2.2% rests with the top ten. Sequenced: PBMCs or T cells enriched from blood (not recorded which). Every receptor here comes from a man aged 25 to 40 who had recovered from COVID-19.

V usage is TRBV25-1 and J usage is TRBJ1-1; D remains unclear. The CDR3 covers 14 residues. The germline V gene has CDR1 MGHDK and CDR2 SYGVNS. V dropped 5 bases and J dropped 4 bases, with 14 bases sitting between them. CDR3 coding DNA: TGTGCCAGCAGTCGCGGGCCTGCGGGCACTGAAGCTTTCTTT. It codes for CASSRGPAGTEAFF.

This clone appeared once. The V and J genes are TRBV2 and TRBJ1-2; a weak D match, TRBD1 (5 bases). The V end lost 5 bases, the J end lost 2 bases, and 12 bases lay between the germline ends. The CDR3 is 14 amino acids. Germline CDR1 and CDR2: SNHLY and FYNNEI. CDR3 bases: TGTGCCAGCAGTCAAGACAGCAGGAACTATGGCTACACCTTC. It encodes CASSQDSRNYGYTF. Full variable domain (remainder filled in from reference TRBV2 and TRBJ1-2): EPEVTQTPSHQVTQMGQEVILRCVPISNHLYFYWYRQILGQKVEFLVSFYNNEISEKSEIFDDQFSVERPDGSNFTLKIRSTKLEDSAMYFCASSQDSRNYGYTFGSGTRLTVV.

This sequence joins TRBV9 and TRBJ1-6; 10 bases agree with TRBD1. Germline CDR1 SGDLS, CDR2 YYNGEE. Trimming removed 3 bases from V and 7 bases from J; junction bases left unmatched: 4. The CDR3 totals 15 residues. The CDR3 is CASSERDRGNSPLHF. CDR3 DNA sequence: TGTGCCAGCAGCGAGCGGGACAGGGGAAATTCACCCCTCCACTTT.

There are a few counts of this clone. This chain uses TRBV5-4 with TRBJ2-1; 7 bases align to TRBD2. The CDR3 loop spans 16 amino acids. Germline V gene sequence: CDR1 SGHNT, CDR2 YYREEE (reference sequence). Losses at the gene ends were 2 bases for V and 4 bases for J; bases not matched to a gene: 9. CDR3: CASSLGGASGYNEQFF. In DNA form, the CDR3 reads TGTGCCAGCAGCTTAGGCGGGGCTAGCGGTTACAATGAGCAGTTCTTC.

This rearrangement joins TRBV30 to TRBJ1-2, with D tentatively TRBD1 (6 bases). This CDR3 has 13 residues. Germline-derived CDR1 and CDR2 are GTSNPN and SVGIG (reference sequence). Trimming stripped 1 base from V and 6 bases from J, with 12 bases between. For the CDR3, the DNA is TGTGCCTGGAGTGAGCGGGGGCTGGATGGCTACACCTTC. This encodes CAWSERGLDGYTF.

This clone was recorded only once. The J gene is TRBJ2-7, the V gene TRBV24-1; D is possibly TRBD1 (6 bases). With 7 bases removed from V and 0 bases from J, the gap between germline ends came to 15 bases. Germline CDR1 and CDR2: KGHDR and SFDVKD. The CDR3 runs 15 residues. For the CDR3, the DNA is TGTGCCACCAGAAATCTGTGGGGGCACTCCTACGAGCAGTACTTC. This translates into CATRNLWGHSYEQYF.

The V gene is TRBV6-5, the J gene TRBJ1-2, with 7 bases matching TRBD1. The CDR3 sequence is 13 residues long. CDR1 and CDR2 from the germline V gene are MNHEY and SVGAGI. J was trimmed by 4 bases and V by 7 bases; bases with no gene match: 6. DNA for the CDR3: TGTGCCAGCACTGGGGCAGGGGGCTATGGCTACACCTTC. Translation: CASTGAGGYGYTF.

This clone was seen once. The CDR3 spells CASSPQGAGNQPQHF. DNA of the CDR3: TGTGCCAGCTCTCCTCAGGGGGCTGGCAATCAGCCCCAGCATTTT. The V call is TRBV18, the J call TRBJ1-5, with 8 bases that match TRBD1. Germline CDR1 is KGHSH and CDR2 is LQKENI. The CDR3 covers 15 residues. J gave up 2 bases and V 6 bases, and 6 bases lay outside the gene matches.

This clone was detected once. CDR3 in DNA: TGTGCCAGCAGCAAACATCAGGGGTCCGCGAATACGGGCACTGAAGCTTTCTTT. It translates to CASSKHQGSANTGTEAFF. The chain is built from TRBV9 and TRBJ1-1; D may be TRBD1 (6 bases). Per germline, CDR1 SGDLS and CDR2 YYNGEE. Trimming took off 4 bases at V and 4 bases at J, with 26 bases between the two ends. The CDR3 is 18 residues long.

This chain uses TRBV5-5 with TRBJ2-7, with D perhaps matching TRBD1 (6 bases). The CDR3 has 15 residues. Between the trimmed V and J ends, which lost 0 bases and 2 bases, there was a span of 12 bases. CDR1 SGHKS and CDR2 YYEKEE come from the germline V gene (reference sequence). In DNA, the CDR3 is TGTGCCAGCAGCTTGGGGCCAGGGGCTACCTACGAGCAGTACTTC. Its protein is CASSLGPGATYEQYF.

V is TRBV2 and J is TRBJ2-3; 9 bases agree with TRBD1. Per germline, CDR1 SNHLY and CDR2 FYNNEI. The CDR3 contains 15 residues. V was pared by 4 bases and J by 3 bases, with 5 bases of the junction left unmatched. CDR3 loop: CASSGTGVRTDTQYF. The CDR3 nucleotides read TGTGCCAGCAGTGGGACAGGGGTTAGGACAGATACGCAGTATTTT. Full variable domain (outside the CDR3, taken from reference TRBV2 and TRBJ2-3): EPEVTQTPSHQVTQMGQEVILRCVPISNHLYFYWYRQILGQKVEFLVSFYNNEISEKSEIFDDQFSVERPDGSNFTLKIRSTKLEDSAMYFCASSGTGVRTDTQYFGPGTRLTVL.